This T cell receptor (beta chain) is from a study of blood T cell repertoires in COVID-19. For the study at large: The study drew acute and convalescent COVID-19 samples from the United States, Italy and Spain. T cells, B-cell-depleted T cells, or PBMCs provided the cDNA or gDNA that served as material.

The method was immunoSEQ multiplex PCR; TCRdb's version includes in-frame clones alone and lacks a portion of them. The data show around 130,000 clones, approximately 84% seen once. V shed 6 bases and J shed 5 bases, with 13 bases lying between them. This CDR3 region has 13 residues. Per germline, CDR1 MNHEY and CDR2 SVGAGI. The sample consisted of peripheral blood. The V call is TRBV6-5, the J call TRBJ1-1, with a tentative D call TRBD1 (6 bases). The sequence was obtained from a human donor in a cohort sampled during active COVID-19. CDR3 sequence reads: CASRTGGSTEAFF. The CDR3, as DNA: TGTGCCAGCAGAACGGGGGGCAGTACTGAAGCTTTCTTT.